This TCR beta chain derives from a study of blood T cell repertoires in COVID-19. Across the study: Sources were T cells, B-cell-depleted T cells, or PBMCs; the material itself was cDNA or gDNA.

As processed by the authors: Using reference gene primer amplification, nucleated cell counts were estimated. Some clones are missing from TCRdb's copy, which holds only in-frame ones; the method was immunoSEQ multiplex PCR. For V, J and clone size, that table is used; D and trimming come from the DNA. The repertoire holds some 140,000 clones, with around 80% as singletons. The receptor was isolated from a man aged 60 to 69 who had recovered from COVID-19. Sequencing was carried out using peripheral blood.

The CDR3 is CASSYSSSLGETQYF. CDR3 bases: TGTGCCAGCAGTTACTCTTCTAGCCTAGGAGAGACCCAGTACTTC. V usage is TRBV6-5 and J usage is TRBJ2-5; a weak D match, TRBD2 (5 bases). The germline V and J ends were trimmed by 0 bases and 4 bases, with 12 bases remaining between them. CDR1 and CDR2 from the germline V gene are MNHEY and SVGAGI. This CDR3 has 15 residues.